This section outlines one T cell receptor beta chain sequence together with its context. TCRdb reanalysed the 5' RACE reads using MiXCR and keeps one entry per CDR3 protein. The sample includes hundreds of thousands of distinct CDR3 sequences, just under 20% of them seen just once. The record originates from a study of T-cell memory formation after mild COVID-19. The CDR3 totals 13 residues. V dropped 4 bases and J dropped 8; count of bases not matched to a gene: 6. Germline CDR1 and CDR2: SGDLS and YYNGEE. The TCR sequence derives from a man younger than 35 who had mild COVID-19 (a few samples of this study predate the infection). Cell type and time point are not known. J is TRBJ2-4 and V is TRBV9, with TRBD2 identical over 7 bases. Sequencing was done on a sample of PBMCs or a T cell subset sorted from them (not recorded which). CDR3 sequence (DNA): TGTGCCAGCAGCTCCCGGGGGGATGACATTCAGTACTTC. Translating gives CASSSRGDDIQYF.